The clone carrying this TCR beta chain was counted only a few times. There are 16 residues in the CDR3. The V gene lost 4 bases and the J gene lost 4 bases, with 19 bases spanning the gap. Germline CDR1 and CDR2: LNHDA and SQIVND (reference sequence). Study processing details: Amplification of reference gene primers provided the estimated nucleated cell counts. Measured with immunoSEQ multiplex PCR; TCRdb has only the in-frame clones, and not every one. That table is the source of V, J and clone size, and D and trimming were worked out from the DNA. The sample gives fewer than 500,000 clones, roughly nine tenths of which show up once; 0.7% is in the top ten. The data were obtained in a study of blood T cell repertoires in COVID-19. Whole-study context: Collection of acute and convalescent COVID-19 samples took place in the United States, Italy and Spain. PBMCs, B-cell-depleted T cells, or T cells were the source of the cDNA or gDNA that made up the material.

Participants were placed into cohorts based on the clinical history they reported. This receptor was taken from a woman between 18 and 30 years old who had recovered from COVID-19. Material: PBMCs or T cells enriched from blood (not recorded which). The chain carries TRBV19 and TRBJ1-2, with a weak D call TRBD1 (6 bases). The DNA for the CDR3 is TGTGCCAGTAGTAACCTCCGTGGACAGATCTCCTATGGCTACACCTTC. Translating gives CASSNLRGQISYGYTF.